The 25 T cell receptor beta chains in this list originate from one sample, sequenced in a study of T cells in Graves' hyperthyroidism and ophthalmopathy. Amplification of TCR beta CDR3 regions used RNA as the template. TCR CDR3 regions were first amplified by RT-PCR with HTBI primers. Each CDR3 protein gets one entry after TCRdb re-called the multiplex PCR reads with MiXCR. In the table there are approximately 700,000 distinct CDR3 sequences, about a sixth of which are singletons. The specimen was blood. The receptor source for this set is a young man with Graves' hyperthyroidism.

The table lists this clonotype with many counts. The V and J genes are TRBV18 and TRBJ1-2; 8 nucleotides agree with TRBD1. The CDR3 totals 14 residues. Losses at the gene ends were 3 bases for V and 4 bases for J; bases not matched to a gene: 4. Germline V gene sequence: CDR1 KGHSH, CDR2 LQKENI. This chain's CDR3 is CASSPGQAVYGYTF. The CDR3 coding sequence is TGTGCCAGCTCACCGGGACAGGCCGTCTATGGCTACACCTTC.

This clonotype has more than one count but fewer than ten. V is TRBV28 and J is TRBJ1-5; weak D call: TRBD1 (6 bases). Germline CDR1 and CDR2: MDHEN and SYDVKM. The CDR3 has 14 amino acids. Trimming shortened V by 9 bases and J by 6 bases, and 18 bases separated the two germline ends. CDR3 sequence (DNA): TGTGCCAGTTTGTTAGGGGGGGTAGGTCAGCCCCAGCATTTT. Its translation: CASLLGGVGQPQHF.

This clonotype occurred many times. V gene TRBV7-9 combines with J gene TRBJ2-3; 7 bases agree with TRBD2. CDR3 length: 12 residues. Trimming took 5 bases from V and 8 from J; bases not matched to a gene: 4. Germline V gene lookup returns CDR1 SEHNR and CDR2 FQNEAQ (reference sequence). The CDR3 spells CASSLGLVTQYF. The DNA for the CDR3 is TGTGCCAGCAGCCTCGGACTAGTTACGCAGTATTTT.

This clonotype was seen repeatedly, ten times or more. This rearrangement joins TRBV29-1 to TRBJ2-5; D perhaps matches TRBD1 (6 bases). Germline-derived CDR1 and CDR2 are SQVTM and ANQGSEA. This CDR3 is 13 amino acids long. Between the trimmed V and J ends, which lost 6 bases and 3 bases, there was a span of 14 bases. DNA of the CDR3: TGCAGCGTCGCTCGACAGGCCAAAGAGACCCAGTACTTC. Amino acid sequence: CSVARQAKETQYF.

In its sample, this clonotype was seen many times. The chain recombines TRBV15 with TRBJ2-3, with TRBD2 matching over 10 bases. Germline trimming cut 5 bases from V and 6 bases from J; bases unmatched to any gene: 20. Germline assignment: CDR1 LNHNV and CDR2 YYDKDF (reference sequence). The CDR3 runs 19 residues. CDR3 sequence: CATSPSPGLADPAADTQYF. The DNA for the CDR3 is TGTGCCACCAGCCCAAGCCCCGGACTAGCGGACCCCGCCGCGGATACGCAGTATTTT.

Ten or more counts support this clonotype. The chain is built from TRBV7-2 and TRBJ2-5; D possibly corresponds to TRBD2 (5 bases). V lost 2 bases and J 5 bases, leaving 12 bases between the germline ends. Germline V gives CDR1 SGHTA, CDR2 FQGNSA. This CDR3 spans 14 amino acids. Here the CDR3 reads CASSLSAEVETQYF. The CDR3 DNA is TGTGCCAGCAGCTTAAGCGCGGAGGTCGAGACCCAGTACTTC.

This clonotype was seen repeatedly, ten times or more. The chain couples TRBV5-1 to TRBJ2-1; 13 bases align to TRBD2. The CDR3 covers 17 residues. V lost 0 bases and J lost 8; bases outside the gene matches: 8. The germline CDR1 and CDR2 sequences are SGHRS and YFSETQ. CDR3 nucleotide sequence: TGCGCCAGCAGCTTGGGTCGGACTAGCGGGGGCAACGATGAGCAGTTCTTC. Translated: CASSLGRTSGGNDEQFF.

CDR3 sequence (DNA): TGTGCCGCGGCCGGGACAGGGGGCACCGGGGAGCTGTTTTTT. It is translated as CAAAGTGGTGELFF. The chain employs TRBV10-3 and TRBJ2-2, with 11 bases fitting TRBD1. Germline CDR1 is ENHRY and CDR2 is SYGVKD. This CDR3 has 14 residues. The trim removed 11 bases at V and 4 bases at J, leaving 6 bases unmatched.

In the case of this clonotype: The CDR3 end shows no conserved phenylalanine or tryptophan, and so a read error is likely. The CDR3 DNA is TGTGCCAGCAGCTTGTACAGGGTCAGGCACACTGAAGCTTTCTTA. This encodes CASSLYRVRHTEAFL. The chain has TRBV11-2 and TRBJ1-1; maybe TRBD1 (6 bases). This CDR3 contains 15 residues. Germline V gives CDR1 SGHAT, CDR2 FQNNGV. Trimming took off 3 bases at V and 3 bases at J, with 14 bases between the two ends.

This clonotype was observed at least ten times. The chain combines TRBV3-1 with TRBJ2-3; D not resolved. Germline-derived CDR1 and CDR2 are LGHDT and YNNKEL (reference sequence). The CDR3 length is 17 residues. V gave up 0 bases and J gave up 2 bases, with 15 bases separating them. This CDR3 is CASSQEPEPYNTDTQYF. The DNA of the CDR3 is TGTGCCAGCAGCCAAGAGCCGGAACCGTATAACACAGATACGCAGTATTTT.

CDR3 amino acids: CAFRDREYEQYF. The CDR3 coding sequence is TGTGCCTTCCGGGACAGGGAATACGAGCAGTACTTC. The J gene is TRBJ2-7, the V gene TRBV30, with TRBD1 matching over 9 bases. This CDR3 contains 12 residues. CDR1 and CDR2 from the germline V gene are GTSNPN and SVGIG (reference sequence). V gave up 7 bases and J gave up 4 bases; unmatched junction bases: 5. The full variable domain, with the rest looked up from reference TRBV30 and TRBJ2-7, is SQTIHQWPATLVQPVGSPLSLECTVEGTSNPNLYWYRQAAGRGLQLLFYSVGIGQISSEVPQNLSASRPQDRQFILSSKKLLLSDSGFYLCAFRDREYEQYFGPGTRLTVT.

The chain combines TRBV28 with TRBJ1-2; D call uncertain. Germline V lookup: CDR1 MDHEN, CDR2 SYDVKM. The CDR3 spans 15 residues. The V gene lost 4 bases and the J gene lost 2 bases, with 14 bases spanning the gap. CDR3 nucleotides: TGTGCCAGCAGTTCCCCGAGAGGGTTCAACTATGGCTACACCTTC. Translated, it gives CASSSPRGFNYGYTF.

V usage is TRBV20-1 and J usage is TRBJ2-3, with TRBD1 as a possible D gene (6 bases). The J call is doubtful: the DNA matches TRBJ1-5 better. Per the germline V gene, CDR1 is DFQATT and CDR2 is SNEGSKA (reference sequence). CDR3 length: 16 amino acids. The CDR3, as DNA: TGCAGTGCTAGAGGTCGTGGCAGGGGCTATCTCTCGGCGCAGCATTTT. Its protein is CSARGRGRGYLSAQHF.

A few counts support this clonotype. The CDR3 nucleotides are TGTGCCAGCAGCTTTCGACTAGCGGCGATCTACGAGCAGTACTTC. This sequence encodes CASSFRLAAIYEQYF. The chain recombines TRBV7-9 with TRBJ2-7, with 9 nucleotides matching TRBD2. From germline, CDR1 is SEHNR and CDR2 FQNEAQ (reference sequence). V was clipped by 3 bases and J by 3 bases; unmatched bases: 6. The CDR3 runs to 15 residues. The full variable domain, rest sourced from reference TRBV7-9 and TRBJ2-7, is DTGVSQNPRHKITKRGQNVTFRCDPISEHNRLYWYRQTLGQGPEFLTYFQNEAQLEKSRLLSDRFSAERPKGSFSTLEIQRTEQGDSAMYLCASSFRLAAIYEQYFGPGTRLTVT.

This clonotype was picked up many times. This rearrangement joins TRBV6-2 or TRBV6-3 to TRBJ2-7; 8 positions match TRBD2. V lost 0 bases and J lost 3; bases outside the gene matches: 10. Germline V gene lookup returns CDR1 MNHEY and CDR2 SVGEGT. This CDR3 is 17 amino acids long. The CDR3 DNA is TGTGCCAGCAGTTACTCCGTTGGGAGCGGGAGCCGCTACGAGCAGTACTTC. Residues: CASSYSVGSGSRYEQYF.

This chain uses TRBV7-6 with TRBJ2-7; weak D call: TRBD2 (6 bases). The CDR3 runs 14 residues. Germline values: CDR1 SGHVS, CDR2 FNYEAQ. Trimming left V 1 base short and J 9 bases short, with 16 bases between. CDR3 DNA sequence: TGTGCCAGCAGCTTAGTAGGAGGGGAGGTCGGGCAGTACTTC. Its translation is CASSLVGGEVGQYF. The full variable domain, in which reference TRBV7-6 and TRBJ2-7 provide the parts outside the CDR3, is GAGVSQSPRYKVTKRGQDVALRCDPISGHVSLYWYRQALGQGPEFLTYFNYEAQQDKSGLPNDRFSAERPEGSISTLTIQRTEQRDSAMYRCASSLVGGEVGQYFGPGTRLTVT.

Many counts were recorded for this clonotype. The chain's CDR3 is CASSIPRVGTGELFF. The CDR3 DNA reads as TGTGCCAGTAGTATTCCCAGGGTTGGGACCGGGGAGCTGTTTTTT. V gene TRBV19 combines with J gene TRBJ2-2, with D possibly matching TRBD1 (5 bases). Per the germline V gene, CDR1 is LNHDA and CDR2 is SQIVND (reference sequence). This CDR3 has 15 residues. V shed 3 bases and J shed 5 bases, with 13 bases lying between them.

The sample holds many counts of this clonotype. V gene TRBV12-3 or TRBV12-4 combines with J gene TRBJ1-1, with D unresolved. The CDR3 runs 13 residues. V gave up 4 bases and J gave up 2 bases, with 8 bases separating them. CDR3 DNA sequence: TGTGCCAGCAGTTGGAGGGCCAACACTGAAGCTTTCTTT. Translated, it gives CASSWRANTEAFF.

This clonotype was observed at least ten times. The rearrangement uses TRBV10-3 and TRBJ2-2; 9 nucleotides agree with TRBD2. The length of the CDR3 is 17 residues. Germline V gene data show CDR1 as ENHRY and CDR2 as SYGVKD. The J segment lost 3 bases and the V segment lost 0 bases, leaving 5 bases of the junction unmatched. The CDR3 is CAISESPEREDTGELFF. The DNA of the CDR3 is TGTGCCATCAGTGAGTCGCCCGAGCGGGAGGACACCGGGGAGCTGTTTTTT.

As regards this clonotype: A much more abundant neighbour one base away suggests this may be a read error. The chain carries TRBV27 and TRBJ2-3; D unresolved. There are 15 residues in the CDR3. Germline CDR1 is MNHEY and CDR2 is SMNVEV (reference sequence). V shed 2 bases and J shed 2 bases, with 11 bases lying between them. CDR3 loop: CASSLGPTNTDTQYF. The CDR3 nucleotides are TGTGCCAGCAGTTTAGGCCCTACTAACACAGATACGCAGTATTTT.

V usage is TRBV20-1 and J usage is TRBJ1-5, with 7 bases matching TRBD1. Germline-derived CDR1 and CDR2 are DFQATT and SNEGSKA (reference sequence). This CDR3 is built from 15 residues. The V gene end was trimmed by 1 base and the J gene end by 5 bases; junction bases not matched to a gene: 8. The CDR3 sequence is CSARGETGIHQPQHF. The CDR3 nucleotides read TGCAGTGCTAGAGGGGAGACAGGGATTCATCAGCCCCAGCATTTT.

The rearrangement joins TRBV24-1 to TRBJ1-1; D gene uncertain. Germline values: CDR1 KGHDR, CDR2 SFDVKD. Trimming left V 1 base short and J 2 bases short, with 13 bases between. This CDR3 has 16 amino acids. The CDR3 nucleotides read TGTGCCACCAGTGATTTTTGGCGGCGTGGTAACACTGAAGCTTTCTTT. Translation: CATSDFWRRGNTEAFF.

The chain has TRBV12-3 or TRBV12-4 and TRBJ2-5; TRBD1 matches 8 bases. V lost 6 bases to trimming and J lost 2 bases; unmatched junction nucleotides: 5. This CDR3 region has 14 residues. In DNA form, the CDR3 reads TGTGCCAGCAGGGGGACAGGATGGCAAGAGACCCAGTACTTC. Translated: CASRGTGWQETQYF.

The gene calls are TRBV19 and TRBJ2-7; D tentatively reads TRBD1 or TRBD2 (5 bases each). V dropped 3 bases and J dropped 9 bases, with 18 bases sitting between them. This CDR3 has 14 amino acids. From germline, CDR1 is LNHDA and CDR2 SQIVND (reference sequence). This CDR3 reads CASSIRGAQGWQYF. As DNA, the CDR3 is TGTGCCAGTAGTATTCGAGGGGCCCAGGGCTGGCAGTACTTC.

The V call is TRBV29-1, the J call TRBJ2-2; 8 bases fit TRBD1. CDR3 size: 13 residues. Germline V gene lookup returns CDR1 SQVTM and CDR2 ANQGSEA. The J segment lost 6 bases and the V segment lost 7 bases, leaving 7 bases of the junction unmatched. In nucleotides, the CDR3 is TGCAGCGCCGAAACAGGGGGAGCCGGGGAGCTGTTTTTT. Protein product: CSAETGGAGELFF.